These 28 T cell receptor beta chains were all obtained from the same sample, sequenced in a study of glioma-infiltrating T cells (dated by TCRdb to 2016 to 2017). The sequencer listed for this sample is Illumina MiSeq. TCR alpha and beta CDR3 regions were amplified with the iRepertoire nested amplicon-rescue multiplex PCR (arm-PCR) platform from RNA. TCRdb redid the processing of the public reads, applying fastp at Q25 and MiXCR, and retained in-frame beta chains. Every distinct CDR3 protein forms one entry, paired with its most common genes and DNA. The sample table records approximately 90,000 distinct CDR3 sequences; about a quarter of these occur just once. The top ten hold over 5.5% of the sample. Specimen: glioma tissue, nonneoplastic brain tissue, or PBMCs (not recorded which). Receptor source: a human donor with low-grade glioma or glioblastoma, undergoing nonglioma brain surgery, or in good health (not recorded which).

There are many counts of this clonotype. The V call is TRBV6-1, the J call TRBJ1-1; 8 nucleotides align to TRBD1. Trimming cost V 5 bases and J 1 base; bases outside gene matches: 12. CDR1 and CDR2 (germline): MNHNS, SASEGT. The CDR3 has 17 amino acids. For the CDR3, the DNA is TGTGCCAGCAGTAGGACAGGGCAATCCTTGGGGAACACTGAAGCTTTCTTT. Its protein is CASSRTGQSLGNTEAFF.

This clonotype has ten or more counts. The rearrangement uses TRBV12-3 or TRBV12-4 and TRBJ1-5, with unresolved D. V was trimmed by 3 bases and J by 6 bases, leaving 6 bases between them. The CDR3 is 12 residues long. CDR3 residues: CASSFRFQPQHF. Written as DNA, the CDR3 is TGTGCCAGCAGTTTTCGGTTTCAGCCCCAGCATTTT.

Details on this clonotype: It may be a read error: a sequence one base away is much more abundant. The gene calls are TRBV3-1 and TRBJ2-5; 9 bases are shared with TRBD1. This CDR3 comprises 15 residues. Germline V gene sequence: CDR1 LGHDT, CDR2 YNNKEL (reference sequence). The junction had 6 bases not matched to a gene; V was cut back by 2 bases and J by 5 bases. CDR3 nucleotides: TGTGCCAGCAGCCAACGGGGACAGGGCAAGGAGACCCAGTACTTC. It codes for CASSQRGQGKETQYF.

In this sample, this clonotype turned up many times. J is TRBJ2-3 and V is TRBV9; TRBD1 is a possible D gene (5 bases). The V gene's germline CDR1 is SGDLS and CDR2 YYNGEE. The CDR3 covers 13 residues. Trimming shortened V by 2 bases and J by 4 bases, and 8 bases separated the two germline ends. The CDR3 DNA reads TGTGCCAGCAGCGTTTTCAGGGCAGATACGCAGTATTTT. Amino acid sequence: CASSVFRADTQYF.

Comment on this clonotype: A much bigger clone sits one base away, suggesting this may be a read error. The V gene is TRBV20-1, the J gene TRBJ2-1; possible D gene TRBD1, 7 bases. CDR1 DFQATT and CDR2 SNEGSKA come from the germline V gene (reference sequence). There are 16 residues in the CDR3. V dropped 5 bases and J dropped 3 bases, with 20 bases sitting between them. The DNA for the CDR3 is TGCAGTGCTCTCAGGGGGGCGGGAAGCTACTACAATGAGCAGTTCTTC. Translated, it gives CSALRGAGSYYNEQFF.

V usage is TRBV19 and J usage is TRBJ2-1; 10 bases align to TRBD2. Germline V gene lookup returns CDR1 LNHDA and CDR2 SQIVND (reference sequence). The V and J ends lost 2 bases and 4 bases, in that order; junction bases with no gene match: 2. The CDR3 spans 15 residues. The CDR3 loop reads CASSIRAGGYNEQFF. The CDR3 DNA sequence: TGTGCCAGTAGTATACGAGCGGGAGGGTACAATGAGCAGTTCTTC.

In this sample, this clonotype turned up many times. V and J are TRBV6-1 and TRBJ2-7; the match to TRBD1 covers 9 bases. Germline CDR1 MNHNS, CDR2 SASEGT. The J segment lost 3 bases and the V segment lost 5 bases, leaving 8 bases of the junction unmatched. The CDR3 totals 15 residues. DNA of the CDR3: TGTGCCAGCAGTTCTTCCGGGACAGGGAACTACGAGCAGTACTTC. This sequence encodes CASSSSGTGNYEQYF.

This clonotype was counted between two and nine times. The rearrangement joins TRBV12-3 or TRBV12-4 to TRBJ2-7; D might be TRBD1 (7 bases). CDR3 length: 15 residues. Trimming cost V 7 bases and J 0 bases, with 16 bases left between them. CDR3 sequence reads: CASTLGGTDSYEQYF. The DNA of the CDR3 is TGTGCCAGCACCCTAGGGGGGACAGACTCCTACGAGCAGTACTTC.

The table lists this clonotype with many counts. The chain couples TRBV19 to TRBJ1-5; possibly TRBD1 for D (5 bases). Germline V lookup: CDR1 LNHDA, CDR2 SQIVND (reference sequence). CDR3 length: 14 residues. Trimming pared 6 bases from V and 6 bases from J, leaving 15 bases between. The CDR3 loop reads CASRGVDRGQPQHF. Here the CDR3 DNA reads TGTGCCAGTAGGGGGGTTGATCGCGGTCAGCCCCAGCATTTT.

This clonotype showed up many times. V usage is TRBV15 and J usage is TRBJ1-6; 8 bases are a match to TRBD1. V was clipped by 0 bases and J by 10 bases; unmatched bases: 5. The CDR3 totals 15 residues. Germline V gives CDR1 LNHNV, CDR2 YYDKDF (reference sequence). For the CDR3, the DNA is TGTGCCACCAGCAGAGATCGGACAGGGCAATCACCCCTCCACTTT. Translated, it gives CATSRDRTGQSPLHF.

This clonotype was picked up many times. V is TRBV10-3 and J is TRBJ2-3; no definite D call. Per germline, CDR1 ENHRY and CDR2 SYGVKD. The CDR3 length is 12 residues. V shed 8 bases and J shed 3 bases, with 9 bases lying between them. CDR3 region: CAIAPRTDTQYF. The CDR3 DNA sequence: TGTGCCATCGCGCCTAGGACAGATACGCAGTATTTT.

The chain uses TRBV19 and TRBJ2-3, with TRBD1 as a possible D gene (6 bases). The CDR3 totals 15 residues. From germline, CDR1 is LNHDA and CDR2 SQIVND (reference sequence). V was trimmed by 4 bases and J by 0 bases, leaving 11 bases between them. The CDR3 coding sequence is TGTGCCAGTAGTAAGGGGGAATCGAGCACAGATACGCAGTATTTT. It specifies CASSKGESSTDTQYF. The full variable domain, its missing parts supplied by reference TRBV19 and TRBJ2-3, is DGGITQSPKYLFRKEGQNVTLSCEQNLNHDAMYWYRQDPGQGLRLIYYSQIVNDFQKGDIAEGYSVSREKKESFPLTVTSAQKNPTAFYLCASSKGESSTDTQYFGPGTRLTVL.

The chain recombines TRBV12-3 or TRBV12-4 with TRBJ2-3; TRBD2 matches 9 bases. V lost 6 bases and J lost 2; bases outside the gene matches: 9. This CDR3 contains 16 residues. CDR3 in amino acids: CASRLSGRIPTDTQYF. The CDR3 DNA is TGTGCCAGCAGACTCAGCGGGAGGATTCCCACAGATACGCAGTATTTT.

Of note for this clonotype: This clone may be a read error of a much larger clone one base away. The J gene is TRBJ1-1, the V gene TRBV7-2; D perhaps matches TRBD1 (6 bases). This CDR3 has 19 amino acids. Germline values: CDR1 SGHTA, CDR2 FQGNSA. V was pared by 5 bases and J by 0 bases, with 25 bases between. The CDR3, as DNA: TGTGCCAGCAGCAGGGGGGGGATCCAGGCCCTCATGATGAACACTGAAGCTTTCTTT. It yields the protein CASSRGGIQALMMNTEAFF.

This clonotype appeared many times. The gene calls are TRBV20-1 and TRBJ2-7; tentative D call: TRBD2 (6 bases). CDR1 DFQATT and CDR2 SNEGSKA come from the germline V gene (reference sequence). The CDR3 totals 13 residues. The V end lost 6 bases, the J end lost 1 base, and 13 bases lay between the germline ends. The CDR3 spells CSAPHSGSYEQYF. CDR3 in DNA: TGCAGTGCCCCGCATAGCGGATCCTACGAGCAGTACTTC.

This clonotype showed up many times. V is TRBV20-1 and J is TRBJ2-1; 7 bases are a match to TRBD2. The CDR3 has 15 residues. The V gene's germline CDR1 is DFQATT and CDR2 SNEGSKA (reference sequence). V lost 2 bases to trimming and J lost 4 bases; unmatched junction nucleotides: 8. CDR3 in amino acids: CSARNLAAQYNEQFF. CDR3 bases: TGCAGTGCTAGAAATCTAGCGGCCCAATACAATGAGCAGTTCTTC.

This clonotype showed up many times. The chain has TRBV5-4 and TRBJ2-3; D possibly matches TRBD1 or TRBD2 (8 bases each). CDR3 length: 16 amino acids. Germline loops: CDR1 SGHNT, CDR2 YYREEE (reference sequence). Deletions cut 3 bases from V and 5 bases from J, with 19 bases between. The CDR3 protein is CASSSGTGLAGDTQYF. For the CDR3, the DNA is TGTGCCAGCAGCTCGGGGACAGGACTAGCCGGAGATACGCAGTATTTT.

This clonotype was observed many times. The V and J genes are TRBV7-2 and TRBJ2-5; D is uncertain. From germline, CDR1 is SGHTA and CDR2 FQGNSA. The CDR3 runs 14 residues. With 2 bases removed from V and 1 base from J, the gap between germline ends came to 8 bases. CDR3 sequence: CASSLSRAQETQYF. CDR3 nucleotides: TGTGCCAGCAGCTTATCTAGGGCCCAAGAGACCCAGTACTTC.

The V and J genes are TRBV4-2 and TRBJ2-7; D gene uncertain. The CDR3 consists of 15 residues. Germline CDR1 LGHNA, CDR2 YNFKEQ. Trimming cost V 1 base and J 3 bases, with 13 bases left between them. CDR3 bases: TGTGCCAGCAGCCAAGGGGGATACAGCAGCTACGAGCAGTACTTC. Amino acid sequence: CASSQGGYSSYEQYF.

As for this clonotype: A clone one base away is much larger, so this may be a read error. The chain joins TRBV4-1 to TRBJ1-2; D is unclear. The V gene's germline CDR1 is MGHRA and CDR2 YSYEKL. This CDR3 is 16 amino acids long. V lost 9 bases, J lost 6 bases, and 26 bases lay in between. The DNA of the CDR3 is TGCGCCAGAAGTACAACGGTGAGGGAGAGCGACGATGGCTACACCTTC. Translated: CARSTTVRESDDGYTF.

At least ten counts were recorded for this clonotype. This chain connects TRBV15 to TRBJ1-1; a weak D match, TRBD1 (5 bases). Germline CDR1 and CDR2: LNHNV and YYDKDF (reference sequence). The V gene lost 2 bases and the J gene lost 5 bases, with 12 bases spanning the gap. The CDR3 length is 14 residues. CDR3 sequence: CATSRPGGVTEAFF. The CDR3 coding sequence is TGTGCCACCAGCAGACCGGGGGGGGTTACTGAAGCTTTCTTT.

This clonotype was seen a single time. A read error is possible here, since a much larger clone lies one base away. CDR3 sequence: CASSVTGQTGELFF. The CDR3 coding sequence is TGTGCCAGCAGTGTCACAGGTCAAACCGGGGAGCTGTTTTTT. The chain couples TRBV2 to TRBJ2-2; D is possibly TRBD1 (5 bases). Deletions cut 4 bases from V and 5 bases from J, with 11 bases between. Germline CDR1 reads SNHLY; CDR2 reads FYNNEI. The CDR3 sequence is 14 residues long.

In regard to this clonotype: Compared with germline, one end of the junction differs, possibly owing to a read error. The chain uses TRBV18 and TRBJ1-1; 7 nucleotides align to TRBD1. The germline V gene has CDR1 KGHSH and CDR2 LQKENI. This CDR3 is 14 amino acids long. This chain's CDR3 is CASSLGQLNAEAFF. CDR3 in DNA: TGTGCCAGCTCACTGGGACAGTTGAACGCTGAAGCTTTCTTT.

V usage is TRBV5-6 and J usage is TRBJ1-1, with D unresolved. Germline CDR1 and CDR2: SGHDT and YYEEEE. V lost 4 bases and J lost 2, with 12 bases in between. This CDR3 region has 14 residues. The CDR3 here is CASSLYMINTEAFF. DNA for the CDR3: TGTGCCAGCAGCCTCTATATGATAAACACTGAAGCTTTCTTT. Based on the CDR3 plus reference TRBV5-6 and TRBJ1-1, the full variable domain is DAGVTQSPTHLIKTRGQQVTLRCSPKSGHDTVSWYQQALGQGPQFIFQYYEEEERQRGNFPDRFSGHQFPNYSSELNVNALLLGDSALYLCASSLYMINTEAFFGQGTRLTVV.

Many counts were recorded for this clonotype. This CDR3 reads CASSYDKGWDTEAFF. The CDR3 coding sequence is TGTGCCAGCAGTTACGACAAAGGGTGGGACACTGAAGCTTTCTTT. The rearrangement joins TRBV6-6 to TRBJ1-1; D is unclear. This CDR3 has 15 amino acids. CDR1 and CDR2 from the germline V gene are MNHNY and SVGAGI (reference sequence). The V and J ends lost 2 bases and 3 bases respectively, with 13 bases between them.

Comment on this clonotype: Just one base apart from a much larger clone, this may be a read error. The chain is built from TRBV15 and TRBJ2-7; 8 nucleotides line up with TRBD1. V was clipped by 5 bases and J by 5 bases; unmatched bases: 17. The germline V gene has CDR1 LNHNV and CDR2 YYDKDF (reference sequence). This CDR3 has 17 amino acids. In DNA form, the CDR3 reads TGTGCCACCAGCCACCCAGGGATCTGGACAGGGAGAGACGAGCAGTACTTC. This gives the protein CATSHPGIWTGRDEQYF.

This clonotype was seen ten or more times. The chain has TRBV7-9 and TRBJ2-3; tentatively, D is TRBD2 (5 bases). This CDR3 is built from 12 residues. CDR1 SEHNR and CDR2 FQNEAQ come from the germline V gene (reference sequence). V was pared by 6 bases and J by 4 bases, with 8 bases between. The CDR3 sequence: CASSLASDTQYF. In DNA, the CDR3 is TGTGCCAGCAGTCTAGCCTCAGATACGCAGTATTTT. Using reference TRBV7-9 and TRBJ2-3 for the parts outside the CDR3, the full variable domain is DTGVSQNPRHKITKRGQNVTFRCDPISEHNRLYWYRQTLGQGPEFLTYFQNEAQLEKSRLLSDRFSAERPKGSFSTLEIQRTEQGDSAMYLCASSLASDTQYFGPGTRLTVL.

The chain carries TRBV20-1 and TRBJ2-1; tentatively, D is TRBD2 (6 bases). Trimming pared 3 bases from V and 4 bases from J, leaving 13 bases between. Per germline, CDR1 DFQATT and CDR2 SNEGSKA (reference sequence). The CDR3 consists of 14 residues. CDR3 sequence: CSARRGPSYNEQFF. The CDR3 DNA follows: TGCAGTGCTAGGCGGGGTCCTTCATACAATGAGCAGTTCTTC.